Below are 21 T cell receptor beta chains sequenced from a single sample in a study of cytomegalovirus exposure and HLA in healthy donors. Measured with immunoSEQ multiplex PCR; TCRdb has only the in-frame clones, and not every one. Of 150,000 or so clones in the sample, around nine tenths were seen once. Source material: PBMCs. Receptors originate from a man younger than 35 in good health and CMV-seropositive.

The chain couples TRBV19 to TRBJ1-6; no definite D call. Germline values: CDR1 LNHDA, CDR2 SQIVND (reference sequence). Deletions cut 5 bases from V and 8 bases from J, with 10 bases between. The CDR3 covers 13 residues. CDR3 nucleotides: TGTGCCAGTAGTGTGCGGTGGGATTCACCCCTCCACTTT. As protein: CASSVRWDSPLHF.

The table lists this clone with a count of one. The chain couples TRBV10-3 to TRBJ1-2, with TRBD1 matching over 9 bases. V lost 7 bases, J lost 6 bases, and 6 bases stayed unmatched. The germline V gene has CDR1 ENHRY and CDR2 SYGVKD. The CDR3 sequence is 13 residues long. CDR3 bases: TGTGCCATCACTAGGACAGGGGAAAATGGCTACACCTTC. As protein: CAITRTGENGYTF.

A note on this clone: This specimen includes other DNA sequences encoding the same CDR3. The V and J genes are TRBV5-6 and TRBJ2-7; no reliable D call. CDR3 size: 12 residues. With 1 base removed from V and 4 bases from J, the gap between germline ends came to 6 bases. Germline V gene lookup returns CDR1 SGHDT and CDR2 YYEEEE. CDR3 bases: TGTGCCAGCAGCTTGATCGGGTACGAGCAGTACTTC. Translated: CASSLIGYEQYF. The entire variable domain, with the rest obtained from reference TRBV5-6 and TRBJ2-7, is as follows: DAGVTQSPTHLIKTRGQQVTLRCSPKSGHDTVSWYQQALGQGPQFIFQYYEEEERQRGNFPDRFSGHQFPNYSSELNVNALLLGDSALYLCASSLIGYEQYFGPGTRLTVT.

The chain couples TRBV19 to TRBJ2-7; perhaps TRBD2 as D (5 bases). The germline gives CDR1 LNHDA, CDR2 SQIVND (reference sequence). V was trimmed by 1 base and J by 7 bases, leaving 5 bases between them. There are 11 residues in the CDR3. Here the CDR3 DNA reads TGTGCCAGTAGTATAGGAGGGGAGCAGTACTTC. Translated: CASSIGGEQYF.

This clone was recorded once. V usage is TRBV4-1 and J usage is TRBJ1-1, with D unresolved. V was pared by 1 base and J by 1 base, with 22 bases between. The length of the CDR3 is 19 residues. CDR1 and CDR2 from the germline V gene are MGHRA and YSYEKL. This chain's CDR3 is CASSQGFVGLVGGNTEAFF. CDR3 nucleotides: TGCGCCAGCAGCCAAGGGTTCGTTGGTCTGGTCGGCGGGAACACTGAAGCTTTCTTT.

V and J are TRBV7-2 and TRBJ1-2; no reliable D call. Germline V gene data show CDR1 as SGHTA and CDR2 as FQGNSA. Trimming pared 2 bases from V and 2 bases from J, leaving 3 bases between. The CDR3 is 12 amino acids. For the CDR3, the DNA is TGTGCCAGCAGCTTACAGAACTATGGCTACACCTTC. Its translation: CASSLQNYGYTF.

The chain recombines TRBV7-6 with TRBJ2-1; TRBD2 matches at 10 bases. This CDR3 has 17 residues. V lost 5 bases and J lost 6; bases outside the gene matches: 13. Germline loops: CDR1 SGHVS, CDR2 FNYEAQ. The CDR3 reads CASSPRPPAGGFNEQFF. For the CDR3, the DNA is TGTGCCAGCAGCCCCCGCCCTCCAGCGGGGGGGTTCAATGAGCAGTTCTTC.

The chain carries TRBV7-9 and TRBJ1-2, with 10 nucleotides matching TRBD1. The CDR3 spans 14 residues. After removal of 8 bases from V and 6 bases from J, the junction contained 9 bases not matched to a gene. The V gene's germline CDR1 is SEHNR and CDR2 FQNEAQ (reference sequence). The CDR3 sequence: CASLRDRGLDGYTF. CDR3 nucleotides: TGTGCCAGCCTCCGGGACAGGGGACTCGATGGCTACACCTTC.

V usage is TRBV28 and J usage is TRBJ2-3, with 9 bases that match TRBD2. J was trimmed by 1 base and V by 6 bases; bases with no gene match: 11. CDR3 length equals 17 residues. The germline V gene has CDR1 MDHEN and CDR2 SYDVKM. The CDR3 loop is CASSPHLAGPGTDTQYF. Here the CDR3 DNA reads TGTGCCAGCAGCCCTCATCTAGCGGGACCCGGCACAGATACGCAGTATTTT.

The gene calls are TRBV5-4 and TRBJ2-7, with 8 bases aligning to TRBD1. The CDR3 has 15 amino acids. Germline values: CDR1 SGHNT, CDR2 YYREEE (reference sequence). After removal of 3 bases from V and 1 base from J, the junction contained 6 bases not matched to a gene. This chain's CDR3 is CASSSLTGASYEQYF. The DNA for the CDR3 is TGTGCCAGCAGCTCTTTGACAGGGGCGTCCTACGAGCAGTACTTC.

This clone came up a few times. The chain combines TRBV30 with TRBJ2-7, with TRBD1 matching 10 bases. The CDR3 consists of 16 residues. Germline-derived CDR1 and CDR2 are GTSNPN and SVGIG (reference sequence). The V and J ends lost 1 base and 5 bases, in that order; junction bases with no gene match: 11. The CDR3 is CAWSATPGQGNDEQYF. DNA for the CDR3: TGTGCCTGGAGTGCTACTCCGGGACAGGGGAACGACGAGCAGTACTTC.

The chain is built from TRBV30 and TRBJ1-3, with D maybe TRBD1 (5 bases). CDR1 and CDR2 from the germline V gene are GTSNPN and SVGIG (reference sequence). Deletions cut 6 bases from V and 7 bases from J, with 16 bases between. CDR3 length: 13 residues. DNA of the CDR3: TGTGCCTGCGCCGAGGCAGGGTTGAACACCATATATTTT. Protein: CACAEAGLNTIYF. Full variable domain (remainder filled in from reference TRBV30 and TRBJ1-3): SQTIHQWPATLVQPVGSPLSLECTVEGTSNPNLYWYRQAAGRGLQLLFYSVGIGQISSEVPQNLSASRPQDRQFILSSKKLLLSDSGFYLCACAEAGLNTIYFGEGSWLTVV.

The chain uses TRBV7-2 and TRBJ2-5; no reliable D call. V gave up 5 bases and J gave up 1 base, with 11 bases separating them. CDR3 length: 14 residues. Germline values: CDR1 SGHTA, CDR2 FQGNSA. In nucleotides, the CDR3 is TGTGCCAGCAGCCCTGTTGGGCCCCAAGAGACCCAGTACTTC. Translation gives CASSPVGPQETQYF. The full variable domain, in which reference TRBV7-2 and TRBJ2-5 provide the parts outside the CDR3, is GAGVSQSPSNKVTEKGKDVELRCDPISGHTALYWYRQSLGQGLEFLIYFQGNSAPDKSGLPSDRFSAERTGGSVSTLTIQRTQQEDSAVYLCASSPVGPQETQYFGPGTRLLVL.

V usage is TRBV23-1 and J usage is TRBJ1-2; maybe TRBD1 (5 bases). TRBV23-1 is an ORF, and what it does is uncertain. CDR3 size: 17 residues. Trimming removed 10 bases from V and 3 bases from J, with 27 bases in between. CDR3 loop: CATHSNTGPGDYYGYTF. CDR3 DNA sequence: TGCGCCACACACAGTAATACAGGCCCGGGGGACTACTATGGCTACACCTTC.

The V gene is TRBV27, the J gene TRBJ1-3; a weak D match, TRBD1 (6 bases). V was trimmed by 2 bases and J by 4 bases, leaving 9 bases between them. Germline-derived CDR1 and CDR2 are MNHEY and SMNVEV (reference sequence). The CDR3 is 14 amino acids. The CDR3 is CASSLGGGGNTIYF. The CDR3 DNA is TGTGCCAGCAGTTTAGGCGGGGGCGGAAACACCATATATTTT.

This chain uses TRBV28 with TRBJ1-4, with D tentatively TRBD1 (6 bases). The ends were cut back, 5 bases at V and 7 bases at J, with 14 bases in the middle. Germline V gene lookup returns CDR1 MDHEN and CDR2 SYDVKM. This CDR3 contains 14 residues. The CDR3, as DNA: TGTGCCAGCAGTCCTGTACAGGGAAGTGAAAAACTGTTTTTT. Its protein is CASSPVQGSEKLFF.

V usage is TRBV5-6 and J usage is TRBJ2-7; D perhaps matches TRBD2 (5 bases). Germline V gives CDR1 SGHDT, CDR2 YYEEEE. The CDR3 sequence is 12 residues long. V was shortened by 0 bases and J by 5 bases, with 6 bases between the two germline ends. The CDR3 DNA reads TGTGCCAGCAGCTTGGTCGGGAACGAGCAGTACTTC. It is translated as CASSLVGNEQYF.

As to this clone: The junction and the germline gene differ at one end; a read error may be behind it. The chain has TRBV5-1 and TRBJ2-3, with 13 positions matching TRBD2. This CDR3 is 13 amino acids long. Germline CDR1 SGHRS, CDR2 YFSETQ. The CDR3 nucleotides are TGCGCCAGCAGCCCGGGACTAGCGGGGCCTTGGGGGTTT. It specifies CASSPGLAGPWGF. Drawing the rest from reference TRBV5-1 and TRBJ2-3, the complete variable domain is KAGVTQTPRYLIKTRGQQVTLSCSPISGHRSVSWYQQTPGQGLQFLFEYFSETQRNKGNFPGRFSGRQFSNSRSEMNVSTLELGDSALYLCASSPGLAGPWGFGPGTRLTVL.

The CDR3 DNA reads as TGTGCCAGCAGTGACTCGAGCTCCTCTGGGGCCAACGTCCTGACTTTC. This encodes CASSDSSSSGANVLTF. J is TRBJ2-6 and V is TRBV6-4, with unresolved D. The CDR3 loop spans 16 amino acids. Germline CDR1 and CDR2: MRHNA and SNTAGT. V lost 0 bases and J lost 0, with 6 bases in between.

This rearrangement joins TRBV30 to TRBJ2-7, with D uncertain. The V end was cut by 0 bases, the J end by 3 bases, with 12 bases between. Germline-derived CDR1 and CDR2 are GTSNPN and SVGIG (reference sequence). This CDR3 contains 14 residues. CDR3: CAWSVPRIRYEQYF. CDR3 in DNA: TGTGCCTGGAGTGTACCGAGAATTCGCTACGAGCAGTACTTC.

This clone was counted once. The sample contains more than one DNA sequence encoding this CDR3. The rearrangement joins TRBV27 to TRBJ2-3; TRBD2 agrees at 7 bases. J was trimmed by 6 bases and V by 2 bases; bases with no gene match: 8. The CDR3 spans 15 residues. The germline V gene has CDR1 MNHEY and CDR2 SMNVEV (reference sequence). The CDR3 DNA sequence: TGTGCCAGCAGTTTAGGGGGGGGAGGGTTGGATACGCAGTATTTT. The encoded protein is CASSLGGGGLDTQYF.